This T cell receptor (beta chain) was sequenced in a study of blood T cell repertoires in COVID-19. Background on the study: T cells, B-cell-depleted T cells, or PBMCs provided the cDNA or gDNA that served as material.

As originally analysed: How many nucleated cells were present was estimated from reference gene primer amplification. Repertoires were generated with immunoSEQ multiplex PCR, while TCRdb's copy carries only in-frame clones and drops some. V, J and clone size derive from that table, while D and trimming were established from the DNA sequence. The sample shows around 67,000 clones, approximately 85% of them seen only once. Germline V gene sequence: CDR1 MGHRA, CDR2 YSYEKL. CDR3 size: 19 residues. The V segment lost 0 bases and the J segment 1 base; nucleotides outside the gene matches: 9. The chain carries TRBV4-1 and TRBJ2-4; TRBD1 matches 10 bases. This TCR was sampled from a man in his 70s with acute or convalescent COVID-19. Sample: peripheral blood. The CDR3 spells CASSQDPNGGQGAKNIQYF. DNA of the CDR3: TGCGCCAGCAGCCAAGACCCCAATGGGGGACAGGGGGCCAAAAACATTCAGTACTTC.